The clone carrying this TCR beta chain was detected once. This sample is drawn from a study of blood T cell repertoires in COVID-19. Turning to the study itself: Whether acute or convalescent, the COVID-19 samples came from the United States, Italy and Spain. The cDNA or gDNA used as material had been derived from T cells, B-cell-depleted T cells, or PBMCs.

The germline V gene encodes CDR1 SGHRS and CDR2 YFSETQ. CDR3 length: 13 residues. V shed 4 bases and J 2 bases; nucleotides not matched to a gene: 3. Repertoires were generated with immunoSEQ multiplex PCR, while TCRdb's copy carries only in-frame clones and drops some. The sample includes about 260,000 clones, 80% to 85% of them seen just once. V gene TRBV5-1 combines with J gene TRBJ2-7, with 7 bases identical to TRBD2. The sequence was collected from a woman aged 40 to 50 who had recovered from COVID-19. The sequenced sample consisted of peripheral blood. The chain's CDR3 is CASSASGTYEQYF. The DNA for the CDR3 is TGCGCCAGCAGCGCTAGCGGAACCTACGAGCAGTACTTC.